This T cell receptor (beta chain) emerged from a study of glioma-infiltrating T cells. Broader study findings: Only very few CDR3 sequences appeared in both tissue and blood. Non-neoplastic patients had below-expected tissue-blood divergence, while all gliomas exceeded expectation.

This CDR3 comprises 12 residues. CDR1 and CDR2 from the germline V gene are MDHEN and SYDVKM. As concerns this clonotype: Its antigen remains unknown. One end of the junction is discordant with germline, which a read error may explain.

The iRepertoire nested amplicon-rescue multiplex PCR amplified TCR alpha and beta CDR3s from RNA. Input was about 100-450 ng of tissue mRNA or PBMC total RNA. In TCRdb, the multiplex PCR reads were re-called with MiXCR into one record per CDR3 protein. The sample contains fewer than 110,000 distinct CDR3 sequences, about 28% of which appear only once. The V gene is TRBV28, the J gene TRBJ1-2; 7 bases are shared with TRBD1. The source material was glioma tissue, nonneoplastic brain tissue, or PBMCs (not recorded which). This TCR was recovered from a human donor with low-grade glioma or glioblastoma, undergoing nonglioma brain surgery, or in good health (not recorded which). CDR3 in DNA: TGTGCCGGCAGTGACAGGGAATTGTGCTACACCTTC. It encodes CAGSDRELCYTF.